This T cell receptor beta chain was documented in a study of Tregs in tolerant kidney transplant recipients. The study's findings and limits: Changing PCR primers prevented nucleotide comparison between some patients' samples.

Method: immunoSEQ multiplex PCR; TCRdb's copy keeps in-frame clones and lacks some. In the table there are tens of thousands of clones, less than 95% of which are singletons. In regard to this clone: What it binds is not known.

The material sequenced was Tregs from blood, taken before the transplant. The receptor comes from a human donor who received a combined kidney and bone marrow transplant.

The CDR3 DNA reads TGTGCCAGCAGTTACTCGACAGGGTTAAATGAAAAACTGTTTTTT. Translated, it gives CASSYSTGLNEKLFF. The chain recombines TRBV6-5 with TRBJ1-4; 7 bases line up with TRBD1. The CDR3 spans 15 residues. From germline, CDR1 is MNHEY and CDR2 SVGAGI. The junction had 3 bases not matched to a gene; V was cut back by 0 bases and J by 5 bases.